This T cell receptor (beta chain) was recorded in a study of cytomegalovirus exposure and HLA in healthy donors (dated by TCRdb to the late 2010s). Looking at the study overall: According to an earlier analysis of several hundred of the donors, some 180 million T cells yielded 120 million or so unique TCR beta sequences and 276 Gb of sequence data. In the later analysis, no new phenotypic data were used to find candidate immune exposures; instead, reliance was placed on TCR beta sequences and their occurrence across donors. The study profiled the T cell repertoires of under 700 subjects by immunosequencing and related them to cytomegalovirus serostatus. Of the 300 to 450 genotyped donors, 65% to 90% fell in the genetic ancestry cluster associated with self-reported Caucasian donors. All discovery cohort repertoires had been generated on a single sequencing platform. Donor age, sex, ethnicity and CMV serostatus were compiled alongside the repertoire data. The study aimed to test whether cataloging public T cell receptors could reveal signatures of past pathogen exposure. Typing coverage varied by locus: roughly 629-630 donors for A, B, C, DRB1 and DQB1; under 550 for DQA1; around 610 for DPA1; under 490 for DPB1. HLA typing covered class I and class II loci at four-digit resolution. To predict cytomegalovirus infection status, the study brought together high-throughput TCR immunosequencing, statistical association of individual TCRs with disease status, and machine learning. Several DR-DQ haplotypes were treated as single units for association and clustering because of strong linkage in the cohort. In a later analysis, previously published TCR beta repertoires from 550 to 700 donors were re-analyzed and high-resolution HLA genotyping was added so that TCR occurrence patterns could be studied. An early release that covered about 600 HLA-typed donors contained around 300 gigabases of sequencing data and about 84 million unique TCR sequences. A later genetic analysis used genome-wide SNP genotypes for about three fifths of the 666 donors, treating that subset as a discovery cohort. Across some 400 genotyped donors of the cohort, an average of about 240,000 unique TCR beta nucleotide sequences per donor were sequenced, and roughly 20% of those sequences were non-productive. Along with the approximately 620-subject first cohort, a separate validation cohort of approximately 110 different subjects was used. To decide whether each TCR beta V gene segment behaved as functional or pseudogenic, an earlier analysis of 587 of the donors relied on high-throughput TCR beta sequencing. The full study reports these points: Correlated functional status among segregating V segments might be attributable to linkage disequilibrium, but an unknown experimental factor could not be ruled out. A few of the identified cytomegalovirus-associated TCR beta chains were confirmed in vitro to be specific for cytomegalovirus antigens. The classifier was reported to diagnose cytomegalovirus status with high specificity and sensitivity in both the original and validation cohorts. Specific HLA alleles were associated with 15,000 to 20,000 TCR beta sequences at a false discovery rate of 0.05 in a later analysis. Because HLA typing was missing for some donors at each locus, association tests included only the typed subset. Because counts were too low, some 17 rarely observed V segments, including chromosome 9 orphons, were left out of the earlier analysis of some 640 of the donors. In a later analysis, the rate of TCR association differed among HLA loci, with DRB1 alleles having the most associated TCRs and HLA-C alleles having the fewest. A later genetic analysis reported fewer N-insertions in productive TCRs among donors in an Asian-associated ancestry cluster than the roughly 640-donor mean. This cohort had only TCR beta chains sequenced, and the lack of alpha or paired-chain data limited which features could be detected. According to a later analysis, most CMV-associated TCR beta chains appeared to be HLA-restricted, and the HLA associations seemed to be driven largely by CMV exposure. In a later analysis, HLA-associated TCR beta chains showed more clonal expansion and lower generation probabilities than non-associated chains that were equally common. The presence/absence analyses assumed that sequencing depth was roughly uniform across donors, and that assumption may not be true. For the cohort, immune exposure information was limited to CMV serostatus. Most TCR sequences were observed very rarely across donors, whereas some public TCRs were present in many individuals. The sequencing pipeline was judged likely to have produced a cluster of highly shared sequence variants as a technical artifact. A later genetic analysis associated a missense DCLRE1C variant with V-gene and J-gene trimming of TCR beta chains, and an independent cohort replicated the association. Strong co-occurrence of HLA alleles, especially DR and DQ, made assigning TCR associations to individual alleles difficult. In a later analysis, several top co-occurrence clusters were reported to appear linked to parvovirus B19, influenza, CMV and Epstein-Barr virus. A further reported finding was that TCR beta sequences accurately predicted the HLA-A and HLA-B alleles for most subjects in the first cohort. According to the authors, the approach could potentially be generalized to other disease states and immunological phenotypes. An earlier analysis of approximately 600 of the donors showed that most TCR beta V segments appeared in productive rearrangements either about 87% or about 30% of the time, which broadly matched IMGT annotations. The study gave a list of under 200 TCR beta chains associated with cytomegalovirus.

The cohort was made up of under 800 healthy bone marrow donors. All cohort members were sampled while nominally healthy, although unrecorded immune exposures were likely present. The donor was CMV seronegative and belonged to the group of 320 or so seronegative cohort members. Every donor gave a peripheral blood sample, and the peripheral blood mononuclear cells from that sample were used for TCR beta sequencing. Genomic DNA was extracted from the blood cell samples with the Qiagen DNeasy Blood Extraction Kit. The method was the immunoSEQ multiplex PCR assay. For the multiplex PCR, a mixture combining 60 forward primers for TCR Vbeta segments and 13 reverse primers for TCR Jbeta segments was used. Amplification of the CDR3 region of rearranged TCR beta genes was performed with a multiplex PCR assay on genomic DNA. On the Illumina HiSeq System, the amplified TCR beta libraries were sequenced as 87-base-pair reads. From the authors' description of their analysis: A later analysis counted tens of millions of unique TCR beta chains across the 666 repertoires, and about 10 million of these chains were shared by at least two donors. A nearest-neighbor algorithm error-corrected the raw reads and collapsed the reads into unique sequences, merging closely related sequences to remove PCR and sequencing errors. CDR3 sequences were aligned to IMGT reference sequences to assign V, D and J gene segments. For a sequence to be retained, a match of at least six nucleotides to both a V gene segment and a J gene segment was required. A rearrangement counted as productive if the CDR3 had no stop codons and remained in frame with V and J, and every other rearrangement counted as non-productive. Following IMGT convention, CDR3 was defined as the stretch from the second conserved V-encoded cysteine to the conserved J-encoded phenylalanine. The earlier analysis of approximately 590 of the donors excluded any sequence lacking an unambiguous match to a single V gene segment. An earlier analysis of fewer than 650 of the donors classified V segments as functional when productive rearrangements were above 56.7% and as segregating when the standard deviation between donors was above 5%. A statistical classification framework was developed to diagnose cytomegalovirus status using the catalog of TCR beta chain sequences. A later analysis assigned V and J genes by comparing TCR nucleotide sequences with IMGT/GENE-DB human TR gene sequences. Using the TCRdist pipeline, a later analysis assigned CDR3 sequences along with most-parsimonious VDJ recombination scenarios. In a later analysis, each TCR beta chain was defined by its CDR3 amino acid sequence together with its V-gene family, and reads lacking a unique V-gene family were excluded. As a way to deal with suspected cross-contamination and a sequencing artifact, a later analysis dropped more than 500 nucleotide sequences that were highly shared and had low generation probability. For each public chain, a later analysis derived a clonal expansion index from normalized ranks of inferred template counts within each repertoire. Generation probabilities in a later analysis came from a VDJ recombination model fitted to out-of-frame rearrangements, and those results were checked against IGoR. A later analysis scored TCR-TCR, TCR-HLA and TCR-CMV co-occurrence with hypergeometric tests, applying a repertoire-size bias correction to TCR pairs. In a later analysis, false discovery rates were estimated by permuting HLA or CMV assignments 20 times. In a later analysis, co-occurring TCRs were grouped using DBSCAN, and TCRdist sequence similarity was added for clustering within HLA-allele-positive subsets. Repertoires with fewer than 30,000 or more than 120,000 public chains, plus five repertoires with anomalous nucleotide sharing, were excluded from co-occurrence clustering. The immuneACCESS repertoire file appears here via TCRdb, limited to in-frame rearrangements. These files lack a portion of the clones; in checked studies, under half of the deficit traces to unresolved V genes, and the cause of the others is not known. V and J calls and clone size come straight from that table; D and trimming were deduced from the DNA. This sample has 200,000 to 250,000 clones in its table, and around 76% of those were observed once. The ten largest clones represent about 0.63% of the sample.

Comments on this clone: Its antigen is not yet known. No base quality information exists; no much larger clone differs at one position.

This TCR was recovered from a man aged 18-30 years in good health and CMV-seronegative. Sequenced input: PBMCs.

CDR3 sequence: CASSRIPTGPNTEAFF. At the DNA level, the sequence is TGCGCCAGCAGCCGCATCCCGACAGGGCCGAACACTGAAGCTTTCTTT. The rearrangement combines TRBV5-1 with TRBJ1-1; TRBD1 matches 7 bases in the middle. Unmatched junction bases come to 10, with V trimmed by 4 bases and J by 1 base. Sequences SGHRS (CDR1) and YFSETQ (CDR2) are obtained from the germline V gene. From its cysteine to its phenylalanine, the CDR3 spans 16 amino acids. Only CDR3 DNA remains: 48 bases, in frame from the first base.